These 18 T cell receptor beta chains share one sample of origin, sequenced in a study of T cell repertoires in cytomegalovirus infection. TCRdb recomputed calls from the reads with MiXCR, one row per CDR3 protein. The sample records tens of thousands of distinct CDR3 sequences, under 55% being singletons. No antigen is known for these receptors. Specimen: CD8+ T cells from cultured PBMCs, collected from culture after CMV antigen stimulation. The receptors originated from a human donor in good health (CMV status not recorded). Some clones in this sample may be carry-over from other donors' samples.

This clonotype was counted between two and nine times. The V gene is TRBV28, the J gene TRBJ2-1; D gene unclear. Germline V lookup: CDR1 MDHEN, CDR2 SYDVKM. The CDR3 has 13 amino acids. V was pared by 3 bases and J by 4 bases, with 7 bases between. The CDR3 reads CASSLDRYNEQFF. CDR3 sequence (DNA): TGTGCCAGCAGTTTGGACCGGTACAATGAGCAGTTCTTC.

The genes are TRBV12-3 or TRBV12-4 and TRBJ1-1; TRBD1 matches 12 bases. J was trimmed by 3 bases and V by 6 bases; bases with no gene match: 14. The CDR3 has 18 amino acids. The CDR3 nucleotides read TGTGCCAGCAGGAACCTGGGACAGGGGGCAGGGTTGGACACTGAAGCTTTCTTT. Translated, it gives CASRNLGQGAGLDTEAFF.

This clonotype was detected ten times or more. This chain connects TRBV7-6 to TRBJ2-3; D gene uncertain. The CDR3 covers 13 residues. Germline loops: CDR1 SGHVS, CDR2 FNYEAQ. The V end was cut by 1 base, the J end by 4 bases, with 6 bases between. The CDR3 region has the DNA TGTGCCAGCAGCTTAGAACTCCCAGATACGCAGTATTTT. It is translated as CASSLELPDTQYF.

The rearrangement joins TRBV7-9 to TRBJ2-5; 11 bases map to TRBD1. V lost 0 bases, J lost 3 bases, and 6 bases stayed unmatched. Germline CDR1 reads SEHNR; CDR2 reads FQNEAQ (reference sequence). The CDR3 totals 17 residues. The CDR3 is CASSLADRGHLKETQYF. Here the CDR3 DNA reads TGTGCCAGCAGCTTAGCGGACAGGGGGCATCTGAAAGAGACCCAGTACTTC.

CDR3 sequence (DNA): TGTGCCAGCAGCCAAGATAAACTAGCGGGAGATACGCAGTATTTT. Translating it yields CASSQDKLAGDTQYF. The chain combines TRBV4-2 with TRBJ2-3; 9 bases are a match to TRBD2. The germline CDR1 and CDR2 sequences are LGHNA and YNFKEQ. The CDR3 spans 15 residues. V was clipped by 0 bases and J by 5 bases; unmatched bases: 3.

The V gene is TRBV6-6, the J gene TRBJ2-7; a weak D match, TRBD1 (7 bases). The germline gives CDR1 MNHNY, CDR2 SVGAGI (reference sequence). The CDR3 is 14 residues long. The V gene lost 6 bases and the J gene lost 1 base, with 13 bases spanning the gap. CDR3 loop: CASSNQGGSYEQYF. CDR3 DNA sequence: TGTGCCAGCAGCAACCAGGGGGGATCCTACGAGCAGTACTTC.

V and J are TRBV6-1 and TRBJ1-5; D remains ambiguous. The V gene lost 11 bases and the J gene lost 9 bases, with 8 bases spanning the gap. Per germline, CDR1 MNHNS and CDR2 SASEGT. The CDR3 consists of 9 residues. The CDR3 bases are TGTGCCGCCCCTCCGCCCCAGCATTTT. As protein: CAAPPPQHF.

The CDR3 coding sequence is TGTGCCAGCAGTTACCCCTCCAAGAGGCCAAACACCGGGGAGCTGTTTTTT. Amino acid sequence: CASSYPSKRPNTGELFF. The chain combines TRBV6-2 or TRBV6-3 with TRBJ2-2; D remains unclear. Trimming took off 2 bases at V and 2 bases at J, with 15 bases between the two ends. This CDR3 region has 17 residues. Germline CDR1 and CDR2: MNHEY and SVGEGT.

The chain carries TRBV6-6 and TRBJ2-7, with TRBD1 matching over 8 bases. With 2 bases clipped from V and 1 base from J, the junction kept 4 bases outside the gene matches. The CDR3 length is 15 residues. Per the germline V gene, CDR1 is MNHNY and CDR2 is SVGAGI (reference sequence). CDR3 coding DNA: TGTGCCAGCAGTTACCGAACAGGGGGATCCTACGAGCAGTACTTC. It yields the protein CASSYRTGGSYEQYF.

The chain recombines TRBV4-1 with TRBJ2-1, with D possibly being TRBD1 (6 bases). Trimming took 1 base from V and 5 from J, leaving 12 bases between them. CDR1 and CDR2 from the germline V gene are MGHRA and YSYEKL. This CDR3 comprises 15 residues. CDR3 residues: CASSQGEQGNNEQFF. DNA for the CDR3: TGCGCCAGCAGCCAAGGAGAACAGGGTAACAATGAGCAGTTCTTC.

This clonotype was recorded a few times. The CDR3 DNA reads as TGTGCCAGCAGCTCAGGCGAGCAGGAAGCTTTCTTT. Translated: CASSSGEQEAFF. This sequence joins TRBV7-9 and TRBJ1-1; D remains unclear. Germline-derived CDR1 and CDR2 are SEHNR and FQNEAQ (reference sequence). This CDR3 contains 12 residues. Trimming removed 4 bases at V and 8 bases at J, with 11 bases between.

V gene TRBV7-8 combines with J gene TRBJ2-1, with TRBD2 identical over 7 bases. Germline CDR1 and CDR2: SGHVS and FQNEAQ. V lost 1 base to trimming and J lost 3 bases; unmatched junction nucleotides: 6. CDR3 length: 16 amino acids. The chain's CDR3 is CASSLVGGSIYNEQFF. In DNA form, the CDR3 reads TGTGCCAGCAGCTTAGTAGGCGGGAGCATCTACAATGAGCAGTTCTTC. The whole variable domain, remainder taken from reference TRBV7-8 and TRBJ2-1, is GAGVSQSPRYKVAKRGQDVALRCDPISGHVSLFWYQQALGQGPEFLTYFQNEAQLDKSGLPSDRFFAERPEGSVSTLKIQRTQQEDSAVYLCASSLVGGSIYNEQFFGPGTRLTVL.

The CDR3: CARMGLHNEQFF. The CDR3 region has the DNA TGTGCCAGGATGGGACTCCACAATGAGCAGTTCTTC. The chain recombines TRBV2 with TRBJ2-1, with a possible D match to TRBD2 (6 bases). This CDR3 comprises 12 residues. The V gene's germline CDR1 is SNHLY and CDR2 FYNNEI. The ends were cut back, 9 bases at V and 5 bases at J, with 11 bases in the middle.

This clonotype was counted between two and nine times. The chain recombines TRBV20-1 with TRBJ2-4; 9 positions match TRBD2. J was trimmed by 1 base and V by 5 bases; bases with no gene match: 9. CDR3 size: 16 residues. Looked up from germline, CDR1 is DFQATT and CDR2 is SNEGSKA (reference sequence). CDR3: CSAPPPSGVAKNIQYF. CDR3 nucleotide sequence: TGCAGTGCTCCCCCCCCTAGCGGGGTGGCCAAAAACATTCAGTACTTC.

This clonotype was found a few times. This chain connects TRBV7-8 to TRBJ1-5; D is perhaps TRBD1 (5 bases). With 1 base removed from V and 3 bases from J, the gap between germline ends came to 10 bases. CDR1 and CDR2 (germline): SGHVS, FQNEAQ. The CDR3 runs to 15 residues. The CDR3 reads CASSLDRKHNQPQHF. The CDR3 DNA sequence: TGTGCCAGCAGCTTAGACAGGAAGCACAATCAGCCCCAGCATTTT.

The CDR3: CASSLALVLSASGGEQFF. In DNA, the CDR3 is TGTGCCAGCAGCTTAGCCCTAGTGCTAAGCGCTAGCGGGGGTGAGCAGTTCTTC. V gene TRBV7-9 combines with J gene TRBJ2-1; 10 nucleotides agree with TRBD2. Trimming cost V 0 bases and J 9 bases; bases outside gene matches: 14. The CDR3 contains 18 residues. Per the germline V gene, CDR1 is SEHNR and CDR2 is FQNEAQ (reference sequence).

This clonotype has a single count. This chain joins TRBV27 and TRBJ2-3; 9 bases are shared with TRBD2. The CDR3 consists of 18 residues. The V gene end was trimmed by 6 bases and the J gene end by 2 bases; junction bases not matched to a gene: 15. Germline-derived CDR1 and CDR2 are MNHEY and SMNVEV (reference sequence). CDR3 loop: CASRLIAGSGGFTDTQYF. CDR3 nucleotide sequence: TGTGCCAGCAGACTGATTGCGGGTAGCGGGGGCTTCACAGATACGCAGTATTTT.

This chain links TRBV20-1 with TRBJ2-3; perhaps D is TRBD1 or TRBD2 (5 bases each). Trimming removed 3 bases from V and 6 bases from J, with 25 bases in between. CDR1 is DFQATT and CDR2 is SNEGSKA in the germline V gene (reference sequence). The CDR3 is 17 amino acids. DNA of the CDR3: TGCAGTGCTAGTTCGGGATCCCGGGACCATACGATGGATACGCAGTATTTT. It codes for CSASSGSRDHTMDTQYF.